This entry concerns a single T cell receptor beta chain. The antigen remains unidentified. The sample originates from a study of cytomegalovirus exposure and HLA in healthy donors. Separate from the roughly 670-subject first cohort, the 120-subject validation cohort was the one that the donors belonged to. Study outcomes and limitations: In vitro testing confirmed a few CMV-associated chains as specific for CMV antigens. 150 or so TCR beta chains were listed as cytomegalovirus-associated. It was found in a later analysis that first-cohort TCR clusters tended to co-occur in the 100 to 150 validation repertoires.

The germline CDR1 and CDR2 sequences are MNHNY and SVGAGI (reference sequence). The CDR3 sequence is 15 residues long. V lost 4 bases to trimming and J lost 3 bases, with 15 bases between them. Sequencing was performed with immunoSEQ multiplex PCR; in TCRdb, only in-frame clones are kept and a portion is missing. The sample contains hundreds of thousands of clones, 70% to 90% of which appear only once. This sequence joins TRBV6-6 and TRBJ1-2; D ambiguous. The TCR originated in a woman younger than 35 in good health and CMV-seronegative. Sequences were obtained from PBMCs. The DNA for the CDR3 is TGTGCCAGCAGTTCACCGGGGATGGAGGACTATGGCTACACCTTC. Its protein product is CASSSPGMEDYGYTF.